This T cell receptor beta chain was sequenced during a study of spatial heterogeneity in lung cancer. TCRdb re-called the 5' RACE reads through MiXCR, storing one row per CDR3 protein. Of about 10,000 distinct CDR3 sequences in the sample, under 8.5% are singletons; the top ten hold about 18%. Study observations and caveats: Tracking of tumor mutation counts was seen in expanded intratumoral alpha and beta TCR counts.

Time point reported: sample taken at primary tumor resection. In its sample, this clonotype was seen many times. As yet, its antigen is unknown. Trimming removed 2 bases at V and 6 bases at J, with 13 bases between. The germline gives CDR1 SGHTA, CDR2 FQGTGA. The CDR3 sequence is 14 residues long. The V gene is TRBV7-3, the J gene TRBJ2-5; D not resolved. This TCR was sampled from a male donor with early-stage non-small cell lung cancer. Sequencing was performed on lung tumor tissue, taken at surgery. The CDR3 loop reads CASSLSGDTKTQYF. The CDR3 nucleotides read TGTGCCAGCAGCTTATCTGGGGATACAAAGACCCAGTACTTC.